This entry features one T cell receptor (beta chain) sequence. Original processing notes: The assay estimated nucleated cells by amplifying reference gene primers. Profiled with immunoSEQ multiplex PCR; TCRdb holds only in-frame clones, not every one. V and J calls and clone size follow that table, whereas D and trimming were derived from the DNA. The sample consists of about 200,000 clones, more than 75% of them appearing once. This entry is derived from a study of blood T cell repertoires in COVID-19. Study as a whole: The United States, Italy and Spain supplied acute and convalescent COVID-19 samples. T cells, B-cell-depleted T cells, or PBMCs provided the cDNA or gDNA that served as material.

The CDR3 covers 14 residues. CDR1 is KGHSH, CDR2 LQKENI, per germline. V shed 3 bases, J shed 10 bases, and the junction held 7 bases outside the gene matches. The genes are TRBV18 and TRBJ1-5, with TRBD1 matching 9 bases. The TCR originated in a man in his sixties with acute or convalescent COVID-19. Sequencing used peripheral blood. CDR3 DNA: TGTGCCAGCTCACCGGGACAGGGTATAACACCCCAGCATTTT. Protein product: CASSPGQGITPQHF.